These 18 T cell receptor beta chains share one sample of origin, sequenced in a study of cytomegalovirus exposure and HLA in healthy donors. TCRdb keeps only in-frame clones here, not all; method: immunoSEQ multiplex PCR. The data contain 220,000 or so clones, 80% to 90% of them singletons. Sequencing was done on a sample of PBMCs. These receptors were taken from a woman under 30 in good health and CMV-seropositive.

The V call is TRBV4-1, the J call TRBJ1-2, with 7 positions matching TRBD1. Germline V gene sequence: CDR1 MGHRA, CDR2 YSYEKL. The CDR3 has 14 amino acids. Trimming at V came to 0 bases and at J to 8 bases, leaving 6 bases not matched to a gene. The CDR3 DNA reads TGCGCCAGCAGCCAAGACGACAGGGTTAGGGGCTACACCTTC. Translation: CASSQDDRVRGYTF.

The V gene is TRBV5-1, the J gene TRBJ2-5; TRBD2 is a possible D gene (7 bases). From germline, CDR1 is SGHRS and CDR2 YFSETQ. V lost 0 bases, J lost 5 bases, and 14 bases lay in between. CDR3 length equals 15 residues. DNA of the CDR3: TGCGCCAGCAGCTTGGCCCGGGGGGCAGGTGAGACCCAGTACTTC. Protein product: CASSLARGAGETQYF. Using reference TRBV5-1 and TRBJ2-5 for the parts outside the CDR3, the full variable domain is KAGVTQTPRYLIKTRGQQVTLSCSPISGHRSVSWYQQTPGQGLQFLFEYFSETQRNKGNFPGRFSGRQFSNSRSEMNVSTLELGDSALYLCASSLARGAGETQYFGPGTRLLVL.

The genes are TRBV6-1 and TRBJ1-2; D ambiguous. CDR1 is MNHNS and CDR2 is SASEGT in the germline V gene. V was shortened by 2 bases and J by 1 base, with 17 bases between the two germline ends. The CDR3 loop spans 17 amino acids. DNA of the CDR3: TGTGCCAGCAGTGAATGGGTCAGACGGCGGGGTAACTATGGCTACACCTTC. Its translation: CASSEWVRRRGNYGYTF.

This chain links TRBV5-1 with TRBJ1-1, with D perhaps matching TRBD1 (5 bases). The CDR3 runs to 13 residues. Germline CDR1 and CDR2: SGHRS and YFSETQ. V dropped 4 bases and J dropped 2 bases, with 9 bases sitting between them. CDR3 loop: CASSPDSNTEAFF. CDR3 DNA: TGCGCCAGCAGCCCAGACAGCAACACTGAAGCTTTCTTT. The full variable domain, in which reference TRBV5-1 and TRBJ1-1 provide the parts outside the CDR3, is KAGVTQTPRYLIKTRGQQVTLSCSPISGHRSVSWYQQTPGQGLQFLFEYFSETQRNKGNFPGRFSGRQFSNSRSEMNVSTLELGDSALYLCASSPDSNTEAFFGQGTRLTVV.

The J gene is TRBJ2-2, the V gene TRBV28; TRBD1 matches at 9 bases. The CDR3 runs to 17 residues. CDR1 is MDHEN, CDR2 SYDVKM, per germline. Losses at the gene ends were 6 bases for V and 7 bases for J; bases not matched to a gene: 15. As DNA, the CDR3 is TGTGCCAGCAGCCATCTCCCGGGACAGGGTGGGTTCGGGGAGCTGTTTTTT. Translated, it gives CASSHLPGQGGFGELFF.

The chain joins TRBV29-1 to TRBJ2-5; tentative D call: TRBD1 (6 bases). Germline CDR1 and CDR2: SQVTM and ANQGSEA. This CDR3 spans 13 amino acids. Deletions cut 6 bases from V and 5 bases from J, with 16 bases between. The CDR3 region is CSVHLRGGETQYF. The CDR3, as DNA: TGCAGCGTCCACCTCAGGGGTGGCGAGACCCAGTACTTC.

This chain joins TRBV6-6 and TRBJ2-7; a weak D match, TRBD2 (5 bases). This CDR3 has 15 amino acids. Germline loops: CDR1 MNHNY, CDR2 SVGAGI (reference sequence). The V end was cut by 4 bases, the J end by 0 bases, with 13 bases between. CDR3 loop: CASSFASGFSYEQYF. The DNA of the CDR3 is TGTGCCAGCAGTTTCGCCTCGGGGTTCTCCTACGAGCAGTACTTC.

The DNA for the CDR3 is TGTGCCAGCAGGAAGGGGCTTAGAGGTCGGACCGGGGAGCTGTTTTTT. Its translation: CASRKGLRGRTGELFF. The chain couples TRBV27 to TRBJ2-2, with TRBD1 as a possible D gene (5 bases). This CDR3 has 16 residues. V lost 6 bases and J 5 bases, leaving 19 bases between the germline ends. Germline CDR1 and CDR2: MNHEY and SMNVEV (reference sequence).

J is TRBJ2-7 and V is TRBV30; D remains ambiguous. Trimming cost V 0 bases and J 6 bases, with 6 bases left between them. This CDR3 comprises 11 residues. CDR1 GTSNPN and CDR2 SVGIG come from the germline V gene (reference sequence). Written as DNA, the CDR3 is TGTGCCTGGAGTGTTGACTCCGAGCAGTACTTC. The encoded protein is CAWSVDSEQYF.

This clone was recorded once. The chain has TRBV9 and TRBJ2-3; TRBD1 might be the D (5 bases). Germline values: CDR1 SGDLS, CDR2 YYNGEE. The CDR3 sequence is 14 residues long. V was pared by 1 base and J by 5 bases, with 11 bases between. This chain's CDR3 is CASSVMQGKDTQYF. CDR3 DNA: TGTGCCAGCAGCGTAATGCAGGGAAAAGATACGCAGTATTTT. Full variable domain (remainder filled in from reference TRBV9 and TRBJ2-3): DSGVTQTPKHLITATGQRVTLRCSPRSGDLSVYWYQQSLDQGLQFLIQYYNGEERAKGNILERFSAQQFPDLHSELNLSSLELGDSALYFCASSVMQGKDTQYFGPGTRLTVL.

This clone was counted many times. The CDR3 sequence is CASSVLAGNTGELFF. In DNA, the CDR3 is TGTGCCAGCAGTGTACTAGCAGGGAACACCGGGGAGCTGTTTTTT. The chain recombines TRBV6-4 with TRBJ2-2, with D maybe TRBD2 (6 bases). This CDR3 has 15 residues. Trimming cost V 4 bases and J 1 base, with 10 bases left between them. Germline V lookup: CDR1 MRHNA, CDR2 SNTAGT.

This chain joins TRBV5-6 and TRBJ2-6, with TRBD2 identical over 10 bases. Germline loops: CDR1 SGHDT, CDR2 YYEEEE. The CDR3 covers 17 residues. Trimming removed 1 base from V and 2 bases from J; junction bases left unmatched: 3. The CDR3 is CASSLPLAGAGANVLTF. The CDR3 DNA follows: TGTGCCAGCAGCTTGCCGCTAGCGGGAGCTGGGGCCAACGTCCTGACTTTC.

V and J are TRBV7-9 and TRBJ2-7, with 7 bases lining up with TRBD1. V was pared by 7 bases and J by 3 bases, with 6 bases of the junction left unmatched. CDR3 length equals 13 residues. CDR1 and CDR2 (germline): SEHNR, FQNEAQ (reference sequence). The CDR3 region is CASTRTGLYEQYF. Written as DNA, the CDR3 is TGTGCCAGCACTCGGACAGGCCTCTACGAGCAGTACTTC.

This chain links TRBV5-1 with TRBJ2-3, with a weak D call TRBD2 (6 bases). Germline V gene sequence: CDR1 SGHRS, CDR2 YFSETQ. There are 13 residues in the CDR3. The V gene lost 6 bases and the J gene lost 4 bases, with 12 bases spanning the gap. DNA of the CDR3: TGCGCCAGCAATCTGGGGGGTGCAGATACGCAGTATTTT. Protein: CASNLGGADTQYF.

The rearrangement joins TRBV30 to TRBJ1-4, with D possibly matching TRBD1 (5 bases). The CDR3 contains 13 residues. V was shortened by 4 bases and J by 8 bases, with 14 bases between the two germline ends. Germline V CDR1 and CDR2: GTSNPN, SVGIG (reference sequence). CDR3 in DNA: TGTGCCTGGACTCGTGGGGGGGTGGAAAAACTGTTTTTT. Encoded protein: CAWTRGGVEKLFF.

The chain uses TRBV4-2 and TRBJ2-1, with TRBD2 identical over 11 bases. Germline CDR1 reads LGHNA; CDR2 reads YNFKEQ. The CDR3 spans 15 residues. The V segment lost 5 bases and the J segment 9 bases; nucleotides outside the gene matches: 9. CDR3 region: CASSSTSGRVIEQFF. The CDR3 nucleotides read TGTGCCAGCAGCTCCACTAGCGGGAGAGTTATTGAGCAGTTCTTC.

The rearrangement uses TRBV27 and TRBJ2-2; TRBD2 matches at 8 bases. The CDR3 sequence is 15 residues long. The germline V gene has CDR1 MNHEY and CDR2 SMNVEV (reference sequence). The V and J ends lost 5 bases and 4 bases, in that order; junction bases with no gene match: 6. The CDR3 spells CASSVAGRATGELFF. The CDR3 DNA reads TGTGCCAGCAGTGTCGCCGGGAGGGCCACCGGGGAGCTGTTTTTT.

In this sample, this clone turned up a few times. The chain is built from TRBV4-1 and TRBJ1-1; D is perhaps TRBD1 (6 bases). Trimming took 2 bases from V and 4 from J, leaving 11 bases between them. The CDR3 runs 14 residues. CDR1 is MGHRA and CDR2 is YSYEKL in the germline V gene. The CDR3 DNA reads as TGCGCCAGCAGCCAACGACAGGTTCCCACTGAAGCTTTCTTT. Its protein product is CASSQRQVPTEAFF.